Listed here are 29 T cell receptor beta chains from one sample, sequenced in a study of blood T cell repertoires in COVID-19. Libraries were prepared by immunoSEQ multiplex PCR; TCRdb keeps only in-frame clonotypes and omits some of them. Here the sample spans 230,000 or so clones, approximately 86% being singletons. Sequencing was performed on PBMCs or T cells enriched from blood (not recorded which). The receptors shown here come from a woman aged 50 to 60 with acute COVID-19.

The V gene is TRBV7-2, the J gene TRBJ1-1; TRBD1 agrees at 7 bases. The CDR3 spans 14 residues. Germline CDR1 is SGHTA and CDR2 is FQGNSA. After removal of 4 bases from V and 6 bases from J, the junction contained 8 bases not matched to a gene. CDR3 amino acids: CASSSYRGRSEAFF. The CDR3, as DNA: TGTGCCAGCAGCTCCTACAGGGGCCGGTCTGAAGCTTTCTTT. Variable domain in full (rest from reference TRBV7-2 and TRBJ1-1): GAGVSQSPSNKVTEKGKDVELRCDPISGHTALYWYRQSLGQGLEFLIYFQGNSAPDKSGLPSDRFSAERTGGSVSTLTIQRTQQEDSAVYLCASSSYRGRSEAFFGQGTRLTVV.

Here the CDR3 reads CASSARQGAQPQHF. The DNA of the CDR3 is TGTGCCAGCAGTGCTAGACAGGGGGCTCAGCCCCAGCATTTT. The chain joins TRBV28 to TRBJ1-5; 10 bases are a match to TRBD1. The length of the CDR3 is 14 residues. The germline CDR1 and CDR2 sequences are MDHEN and SYDVKM. With 5 bases clipped from V and 6 bases from J, the junction kept 4 bases outside the gene matches.

With respect to this clone: The same CDR3 also results from other DNA sequences found in this sample. The chain couples TRBV28 to TRBJ1-3; TRBD1 matches 10 bases. The J segment lost 0 bases and the V segment lost 4 bases, leaving 3 bases of the junction unmatched. The germline gives CDR1 MDHEN, CDR2 SYDVKM. This CDR3 spans 16 amino acids. The CDR3 spells CASSSRQGASGNTIYF. In nucleotides, the CDR3 is TGTGCCAGCAGTTCCCGACAGGGGGCCTCTGGAAACACCATATATTTT.

V is TRBV7-2 and J is TRBJ2-7; 8 nucleotides agree with TRBD1. CDR3 length equals 16 residues. CDR1 and CDR2 (germline): SGHTA, FQGNSA. Unmatched junction bases numbered 12, after V lost 6 bases and J lost 2 bases. For the CDR3, the DNA is TGTGCCAGCAGTCAACAAAGACACAGGGGGGCCTACGAGCAGTACTTC. Its translation is CASSQQRHRGAYEQYF.

This clone was counted a single time. DNA of the CDR3: TGTGCCAGCAGCCGACCACAGGGCGGGGAGCTGTTTTTT. Translation: CASSRPQGGELFF. This sequence joins TRBV7-9 and TRBJ2-2; a possible D gene is TRBD1 (6 bases). Germline V gene data show CDR1 as SEHNR and CDR2 as FQNEAQ (reference sequence). V shed 5 bases and J shed 7 bases, with 11 bases lying between them. This CDR3 region has 13 residues.

The rearrangement joins TRBV15 to TRBJ1-5; tentatively, D is TRBD1 (6 bases). Between the trimmed V and J ends, which lost 3 bases and 6 bases, there was a span of 18 bases. Germline V gene data show CDR1 as LNHNV and CDR2 as YYDKDF (reference sequence). This CDR3 contains 16 residues. The CDR3 loop is CATSSEGQIGPQPQHF. As DNA, the CDR3 is TGTGCCACCAGCAGCGAAGGACAGATAGGACCTCAGCCCCAGCATTTT.

This chain uses TRBV11-2 with TRBJ2-3; possibly TRBD2 for D (6 bases). The germline V gene has CDR1 SGHAT and CDR2 FQNNGV. The length of the CDR3 is 15 residues. Trimming removed 1 base at V and 6 bases at J, with 14 bases between. CDR3: CASSLGAGGEDTQYF. For the CDR3, the DNA is TGTGCCAGCAGCTTAGGGGCCGGAGGGGAGGATACGCAGTATTTT. The whole variable domain, remainder taken from reference TRBV11-2 and TRBJ2-3, is EAGVAQSPRYKIIEKRQSVAFWCNPISGHATLYWYQQILGQGPKLLIQFQNNGVVDDSQLPKDRFSAERLKGVDSTLKIQPAKLEDSAVYLCASSLGAGGEDTQYFGPGTRLTVL.

J is TRBJ2-3 and V is TRBV7-2; the match to TRBD2 covers 10 bases. This CDR3 comprises 16 residues. Trimming took 5 bases from V and 2 from J; bases not matched to a gene: 7. Germline V CDR1 and CDR2: SGHTA, FQGNSA. The CDR3: CASSPWTSGFTDTQYF. The DNA of the CDR3 is TGTGCCAGCAGCCCCTGGACTAGCGGATTCACAGATACGCAGTATTTT. Variable domain in full (rest from reference TRBV7-2 and TRBJ2-3): GAGVSQSPSNKVTEKGKDVELRCDPISGHTALYWYRQSLGQGLEFLIYFQGNSAPDKSGLPSDRFSAERTGGSVSTLTIQRTQQEDSAVYLCASSPWTSGFTDTQYFGPGTRLTVL.

The chain's CDR3 is CASRRTVVSEGGELFF. Here the CDR3 DNA reads TGTGCCAGCAGGAGGACAGTCGTCTCTGAGGGCGGGGAGCTGTTTTTT. The chain couples TRBV27 to TRBJ2-2; D may be TRBD1 (6 bases). The V gene lost 6 bases and the J gene lost 7 bases, with 21 bases spanning the gap. The CDR3 is 16 residues long. CDR1 and CDR2 from the germline V gene are MNHEY and SMNVEV (reference sequence).

This clone appeared a few times. The sample carries other DNA sequences with the same CDR3. This rearrangement joins TRBV5-1 to TRBJ2-2; TRBD2 agrees at 10 bases. The CDR3 is 15 residues long. CDR1 and CDR2 from the germline V gene are SGHRS and YFSETQ. V lost 2 bases and J lost 2; bases outside the gene matches: 0. The CDR3 sequence: CASSLLAGNTGELFF. CDR3 nucleotide sequence: TGCGCCAGCAGCTTACTAGCGGGAAACACCGGGGAGCTGTTTTTT.

The chain combines TRBV2 with TRBJ2-1; 11 bases match TRBD2. Germline CDR1 is SNHLY and CDR2 is FYNNEI. With 8 bases clipped from V and 5 bases from J, the junction kept 8 bases outside the gene matches. There are 15 residues in the CDR3. CDR3 in amino acids: CASSLGLAGNNEQFF. The CDR3, as DNA: TGTGCCAGCTCACTTGGACTAGCGGGTAACAATGAGCAGTTCTTC.

This clone is a singleton in its sample. The J gene is TRBJ2-1, the V gene TRBV5-4, with a possible D match to TRBD2 (5 bases). The CDR3 length is 15 residues. Germline V gives CDR1 SGHNT, CDR2 YYREEE (reference sequence). V gave up 3 bases and J gave up 8 bases, with 18 bases separating them. The CDR3 reads CASSSRGPSWDEQFF. For the CDR3, the DNA is TGTGCCAGCAGCTCACGGGGTCCCTCCTGGGATGAGCAGTTCTTC.

The rearrangement links TRBV30 to TRBJ1-1; 7 bases map to TRBD1. After removal of 5 bases from V and 0 bases from J, the junction contained 3 bases not matched to a gene. This CDR3 contains 13 residues. Looked up from germline, CDR1 is GTSNPN and CDR2 is SVGIG (reference sequence). The CDR3 DNA reads as TGTGCCTGGGCACAGGGGATGAACACTGAAGCTTTCTTT. It codes for CAWAQGMNTEAFF. Full variable domain (remainder filled in from reference TRBV30 and TRBJ1-1): SQTIHQWPATLVQPVGSPLSLECTVEGTSNPNLYWYRQAAGRGLQLLFYSVGIGQISSEVPQNLSASRPQDRQFILSSKKLLLSDSGFYLCAWAQGMNTEAFFGQGTRLTVV.

This sequence joins TRBV15 and TRBJ1-1; the D is unclear. In germline, CDR1 is LNHNV, CDR2 YYDKDF (reference sequence). V was trimmed by 9 bases and J by 5 bases, leaving 13 bases between them. This CDR3 has 12 residues. CDR3 DNA sequence: TGTGCCACAAGGGTTGGAGGGACTGAAGCTTTCTTT. This encodes CATRVGGTEAFF. The full variable domain, completed using reference TRBV15 and TRBJ1-1, is DAMVIQNPRYQVTQFGKPVTLSCSQTLNHNVMYWYQQKSSQAPKLLFHYYDKDFNNEADTPDNFQSRRPNTSFCFLDIRSPGLGDTAMYLCATRVGGTEAFFGQGTRLTVV.

The chain combines TRBV20-1 with TRBJ2-7, with TRBD2 identical over 12 bases. The CDR3 sequence is 19 residues long. CDR1 is DFQATT, CDR2 SNEGSKA, per germline (reference sequence). V dropped 3 bases and J dropped 2; count of bases not matched to a gene: 17. The chain's CDR3 is CSASPVPGLAGTATYEQYF. The CDR3 coding sequence is TGCAGTGCTAGTCCTGTCCCGGGACTAGCGGGCACTGCAACCTACGAGCAGTACTTC.

The genes are TRBV2 and TRBJ1-5; a weak D match, TRBD1 (6 bases). V gave up 7 bases and J gave up 9 bases, with 19 bases separating them. This CDR3 is built from 14 residues. Germline V CDR1 and CDR2: SNHLY, FYNNEI. CDR3 region: CASTAREGGRPQHF. CDR3 coding DNA: TGTGCCAGCACTGCCAGGGAGGGGGGTCGGCCCCAGCATTTT.

The chain combines TRBV7-8 with TRBJ1-2; D gene ambiguous. This CDR3 region has 13 residues. Germline V gene lookup returns CDR1 SGHVS and CDR2 FQNEAQ. The V gene lost 5 bases and the J gene lost 4 bases, with 11 bases spanning the gap. As DNA, the CDR3 is TGTGCCAGCAGCCCGGGAAGGACCTATGGCTACACCTTC. Its translation is CASSPGRTYGYTF.

The count of this clone is one. The rearrangement uses TRBV28 and TRBJ1-2; D is possibly TRBD1 (5 bases). With 5 bases removed from V and 6 bases from J, the gap between germline ends came to 13 bases. Germline-derived CDR1 and CDR2 are MDHEN and SYDVKM. The CDR3 is 13 amino acids. The CDR3 nucleotides read TGTGCCAGCAGTATCAGGGAATTGGATGGCTACACCTTC. Translated, it gives CASSIRELDGYTF.

The V gene is TRBV18, the J gene TRBJ1-5; D remains unclear. Germline V lookup: CDR1 KGHSH, CDR2 LQKENI. The CDR3 covers 15 residues. Trimming cost V 3 bases and J 6 bases, with 15 bases left between them. This chain's CDR3 is CASSPTRLSGQPQHF. The CDR3 nucleotides are TGTGCCAGCTCACCGACGCGCCTGTCGGGTCAGCCCCAGCATTTT.

The CDR3 nucleotides are TGTGCCAGCAGCACGCTATCAGCGGGAGGGACCTACAATGAGCAGTTCTTC. It yields the protein CASSTLSAGGTYNEQFF. This chain links TRBV5-4 with TRBJ2-1; 10 bases agree with TRBD2. The CDR3 runs 17 residues. V shed 4 bases, J shed 2 bases, and the junction held 9 bases outside the gene matches. CDR1 is SGHNT, CDR2 YYREEE, per germline (reference sequence).

The chain employs TRBV14 and TRBJ1-1, with TRBD1 identical over 7 bases. The V gene end was trimmed by 0 bases and the J gene end by 3 bases; junction bases not matched to a gene: 4. Looked up from germline, CDR1 is SGHDN and CDR2 is FVKESK. The CDR3 loop spans 15 amino acids. The chain's CDR3 is CASSQDRGSDTEAFF. As DNA, the CDR3 is TGTGCCAGCAGCCAAGACAGGGGGTCGGACACTGAAGCTTTCTTT.

The chain is built from TRBV6-2 or TRBV6-3 and TRBJ2-5, with D perhaps matching TRBD2 (6 bases). The CDR3 has 12 amino acids. With 5 bases removed from V and 7 bases from J, the gap between germline ends came to 11 bases. The germline V gene has CDR1 MNHEY and CDR2 SVGEGT. The CDR3 spells CASSRPGGTQYF. CDR3 nucleotide sequence: TGTGCCAGCAGTCGACCCGGGGGGACCCAGTACTTC.

This chain joins TRBV19 and TRBJ1-6; 7 bases are shared with TRBD1. V lost 5 bases, J lost 9 bases, and 13 bases stayed unmatched. The CDR3 consists of 16 residues. CDR1 and CDR2 from the germline V gene are LNHDA and SQIVND (reference sequence). CDR3 protein: CASSSSGRGGRSPLHF. The CDR3 DNA sequence: TGTGCCAGTAGTTCTTCCGGCCGAGGGGGCCGTTCACCCCTCCACTTT.

The rearrangement links TRBV11-2 to TRBJ2-7, with 11 bases matching TRBD2. This CDR3 contains 14 residues. The junction had 1 base not matched to a gene; V was cut back by 2 bases and J by 4 bases. Per the germline V gene, CDR1 is SGHAT and CDR2 is FQNNGV. The DNA of the CDR3 is TGTGCCAGCAGCTTAAGACTAGCGGGATACGAGCAGTACTTC. Translating gives CASSLRLAGYEQYF.

V and J are TRBV2 and TRBJ2-1, with D perhaps TRBD2 (6 bases). The V end was cut by 8 bases, the J end by 3 bases, with 14 bases between. The germline V gene has CDR1 SNHLY and CDR2 FYNNEI. The CDR3 consists of 14 residues. DNA of the CDR3: TGTGCCAGCGCCGAACTGGACTACTACAATGAGCAGTTCTTC. Residues: CASAELDYYNEQFF.

V gene TRBV27 combines with J gene TRBJ1-1; unclear D gene. The CDR3 contains 13 residues. V dropped 0 bases and J dropped 11 bases, with 13 bases sitting between them. Per germline, CDR1 MNHEY and CDR2 SMNVEV (reference sequence). The CDR3 sequence: CASSLSRSSEAFF. The CDR3 coding sequence is TGTGCCAGCAGTTTATCCAGGTCGAGTGAGGCTTTCTTT.

The CDR3 DNA sequence: TGTGCCAGCTCACCATTCGGACTAGCGGGAGGGTACAATGAGCAGTTCTTC. Translated: CASSPFGLAGGYNEQFF. The chain links TRBV18 to TRBJ2-1; 15 nucleotides match TRBD2. The CDR3 loop spans 17 amino acids. Looked up from germline, CDR1 is KGHSH and CDR2 is LQKENI. V lost 2 bases, J lost 4 bases, and 3 bases stayed unmatched.

The genes are TRBV6-5 and TRBJ2-7, with a weak D call TRBD2 (6 bases). This CDR3 contains 16 residues. The V end lost 4 bases, the J end lost 0 bases, and 16 bases lay between the germline ends. Germline V CDR1 and CDR2: MNHEY, SVGAGI. The CDR3 DNA reads TGTGCCAGCAGTTCTCTATCAGCGGGCCTCTCCTACGAGCAGTACTTC. It codes for CASSSLSAGLSYEQYF.

CDR3: CASSKGDYETEGTDTQYF. The CDR3 DNA reads TGTGCCAGCAGCAAAGGAGACTACGAGACGGAGGGGACAGATACGCAGTATTTT. This sequence joins TRBV21-1 and TRBJ2-3; TRBD2 reflects the table's D call only, with no check against the DNA. TRBV21-1 counts as a pseudogene. This CDR3 is 18 amino acids long.